This is a list of T cell receptor beta chains from one sample in a study of tumor-infiltrating lymphocytes in primary liver carcinoma. TCRdb re-called the multiplex PCR reads with MiXCR, one entry per CDR3 protein. The sample carries tens of thousands of distinct CDR3 sequences, roughly 70% recorded once. The specimen sequenced was liver tumor tissue from sampling region 3. These receptors all come from a woman aged 25-40 years with primary liver carcinoma and hepatitis B virus infection. Each CDR3 is given with its conserved first and last residue. The D gene is left open where the match is weak. The size of a clone is reported for some rows only, either as once, few or many, or as a class for expanded clones.

TRBJ2-1 - TRBV5-4 - CASSLVGLVSYNEQIF TGTGCCAGCAGCCTGGTCGGCCTAGTGTCCTACAATGAGCAGATCTTC
TRBJ2-3 few TRBV11-1 - CDSSLRQRARESHF TGTGACAGCAGCTTAAGGCAACGTGCGAGAGAGTCTCACTTT
TRBJ2-3 - TRBV11-2 TRBD2 CASSRRGSGSLTDTQYF TGTGCAAGCAGTCGTCGAGGGAGCGGGAGCCTCACAGATACGCAGTATTTT
TRBJ1-4 - TRBV11-2 - CASSPWGGKTVF TGTGCCAGTAGCCCCTGGGGGGGGAAAACTGTTTTT
TRBJ2-5 - TRBV11-3 TRBD1 CASRRWTGWWLHKTQNF TGTGCCAGCAGGAGGTGGACAGGTTGGTGGCTTCACAAGACCCAGAACTTC
TRBJ2-6 - TRBV11-1 - CASGYEGAGGANVLTF TGTGCCAGCGGCTATGAAGGGGCGGGTGGGGCCAACGTCCTGACTTTC
TRBJ1-1 few TRBV11-3 - CASTHSRVTEAFF TGTGCCAGCACCCATAGCAGGGTTACCGAAGCTTTCTTT
TRBJ2-1 - TRBV11-2 TRBD2 CASSLGLANNEQLF TGTGCCAGCAGTCTCGGACTAGCTAACAATGAGCAGCTCTTC
TRBJ2-1 medium-sized TRBV11-3 - CASSAGGYNEQFF TGTGCCAGCAGTGCCGGGGGCTACAATGAGCAGTTCTTC
TRBJ2-2 many TRBV11-3 - CASSLGRLTGNTGELFF TGTGCCAGCAGCTTAGGCAGGCTAACGGGAAACACAGGGGAGCTGTTTTTT
TRBJ2-1 few TRBV28 TRBD2 CATLTSAGGLNAQSF TGTGCCACCCTGACCTCAGCGGGAGGGCTTAATGCGCAGTCCTTC
TRBJ2-1 once TRBV4-3 - CARSQDTGSSYNEQLF TGCGCCCGCAGCCAAGATACGGGAAGCTCCTACAATGAGCAGCTCTTC
TRBJ1-5 - TRBV6-5 - CVSTSARGSRLQPQHF TGTGTCAGCACCTCGGCGCGGGGAAGCCGATTACAGCCCCAGCATTTT
TRBJ2-1 once TRBV24-1 - CATSVRLAESYNEQFF TGTGCCACCAGTGTCCGATTAGCGGAGTCCTACAATGAGCAGTTCTTC
TRBJ2-1 many TRBV11-2 TRBD2 CASSSPFSGGYNEQFF TGTGCCAGCAGCTCACCCTTTAGCGGGGGCTACAATGAGCAGTTCTTC
TRBJ2-2 - TRBV11-2 - CASSTDPQLNTSELFF TGTGCCAGCAGCACCGATCCCCAATTGAACACCAGTGAGCTGTTTTTT
TRBJ2-2 - TRBV25-1 - CAPHGASSPYIGELFF TGTGCCCCGCACGGCGCTTCGTCGCCTTACATCGGGGAGCTGTTTTTT
TRBJ2-1 - TRBV14 - CASSHDAAYNEQLF TGTGCCAGCAGCCATGATGCGGCGTACAATGAGCAGTTGTTC
TRBJ2-1 many TRBV11-2 - CASSLGSSRGEQFF TGTGCCAGCAGCTTAGGGTCTAGCAGGGGTGAGCAGTTCTTC
TRBJ2-1 medium-sized TRBV12-3/TRBV12-4 - CASSLAENEQFF TGTGCCAGCAGTTTAGCGGAGAATGAGCAGTTCTTC
TRBJ1-2 many TRBV7-9 TRBD1 CASRWDRGFHGYTF TGTGCCAGCAGATGGGACAGGGGGTTTCATGGCTACACCTTC
TRBJ2-1 - TRBV11-2 - CAGILLVTNEQFF TGTGCCGGCATCTTATTGGTTACGAATGAGCAGTTCTTC
TRBJ2-7 - TRBV11-2 - CASSLSVVISYKQYF TGTGCCAGCAGCCTATCTGTGGTAATATCCTACAAGCAGTACTTC
TRBJ1-5 few TRBV6-2/TRBV6-3 - CASSYLDNQPQHF TGTGCCAGCAGTTACCTGGACAATCAACCCCAACATTTT
TRBJ1-3 many TRBV20-1 - CSAGGFAGNTIYF TGCAGTGCCGGAGGGTTCGCCGGAAACACCATATATTTT
TRBJ2-5 - TRBV6-5 - CACSTDTGLAQYF TGCGCCTGCAGTACCGACACGGGGCTGGCCCAGTACTTC
TRBJ2-7 few TRBV10-2 - CANRTYYEQYF TGCGCCAACCGGACTTACTACGAGCAGTACTTC
TRBJ2-1 medium-sized TRBV5-4 TRBD2 CASSSTSASSYNEQFF TGTGCCAGCAGCTCGACTAGCGCAAGCTCCTACAATGAGCAGTTCTTC
TRBJ2-1 - TRBV11-3 TRBD2 CPSSLCGGLGRNEQFF TGTCCCAGCAGCTTATGTGGCGGACTAGGGCGGAATGAGCAGTTCTTC
TRBJ2-3 many TRBV11-2 TRBD2 CASSLREGGAYTQYF TGTGCCAGCAGCTTGCGGGAGGGGGGCGCATATACGCAGTATTTT
TRBJ2-2 - TRBV11-1 - CTSSLGGGTNTGELFF TGTACCAGCAGCTTAGGTGGGGGTACGAACACCGGGGAGCTGTTTTTT
TRBJ2-5 many TRBV11-2 - CASDLRLAEYHETQYF TGTGCCAGCGACTTACGGCTAGCAGAGTACCATGAGACCCAGTACTTC
TRBJ2-7 - TRBV7-9 - CASSPSRTHAYEQYF TGTGCCAGCAGCCCCTCCCGGACACATGCATACGAGCAGTACTTC